This T cell receptor beta chain was observed in a study of T cell responses to AZD1222 COVID-19 vaccine. Regarding the study as a whole: The sample set comprised mostly white British donors with more females, and clonal diversity was possibly underestimated. Following two doses of AZD1222, Spike-specific TCR breadth and depth rose.

Comments on this clone: Its antigen is undetermined.

The protocol was immunoSEQ multiplex PCR, while the TCRdb copy is restricted to in-frame clones and leaves out a portion. The data show about 98,000 clones, 84% seen once. V trimming: 10 bases; J trimming: 0 bases; junction bases outside the gene matches: 7. CDR3 size: 17 residues. Germline V gene sequence: CDR1 ENHRY, CDR2 SYGVKD. The TCR sequence derives from an adult in good health. The sample was peripheral blood, taken on day 0 of AZD1222 vaccination. The chain carries TRBV10-3 and TRBJ2-3, with 16 bases fitting TRBD2. CDR3 nucleotides: TGTGCCACCTCGGGACTAGCGGGGGGGCCAAGCACAGATACGCAGTATTTT. Translation: CATSGLAGGPSTDTQYF.